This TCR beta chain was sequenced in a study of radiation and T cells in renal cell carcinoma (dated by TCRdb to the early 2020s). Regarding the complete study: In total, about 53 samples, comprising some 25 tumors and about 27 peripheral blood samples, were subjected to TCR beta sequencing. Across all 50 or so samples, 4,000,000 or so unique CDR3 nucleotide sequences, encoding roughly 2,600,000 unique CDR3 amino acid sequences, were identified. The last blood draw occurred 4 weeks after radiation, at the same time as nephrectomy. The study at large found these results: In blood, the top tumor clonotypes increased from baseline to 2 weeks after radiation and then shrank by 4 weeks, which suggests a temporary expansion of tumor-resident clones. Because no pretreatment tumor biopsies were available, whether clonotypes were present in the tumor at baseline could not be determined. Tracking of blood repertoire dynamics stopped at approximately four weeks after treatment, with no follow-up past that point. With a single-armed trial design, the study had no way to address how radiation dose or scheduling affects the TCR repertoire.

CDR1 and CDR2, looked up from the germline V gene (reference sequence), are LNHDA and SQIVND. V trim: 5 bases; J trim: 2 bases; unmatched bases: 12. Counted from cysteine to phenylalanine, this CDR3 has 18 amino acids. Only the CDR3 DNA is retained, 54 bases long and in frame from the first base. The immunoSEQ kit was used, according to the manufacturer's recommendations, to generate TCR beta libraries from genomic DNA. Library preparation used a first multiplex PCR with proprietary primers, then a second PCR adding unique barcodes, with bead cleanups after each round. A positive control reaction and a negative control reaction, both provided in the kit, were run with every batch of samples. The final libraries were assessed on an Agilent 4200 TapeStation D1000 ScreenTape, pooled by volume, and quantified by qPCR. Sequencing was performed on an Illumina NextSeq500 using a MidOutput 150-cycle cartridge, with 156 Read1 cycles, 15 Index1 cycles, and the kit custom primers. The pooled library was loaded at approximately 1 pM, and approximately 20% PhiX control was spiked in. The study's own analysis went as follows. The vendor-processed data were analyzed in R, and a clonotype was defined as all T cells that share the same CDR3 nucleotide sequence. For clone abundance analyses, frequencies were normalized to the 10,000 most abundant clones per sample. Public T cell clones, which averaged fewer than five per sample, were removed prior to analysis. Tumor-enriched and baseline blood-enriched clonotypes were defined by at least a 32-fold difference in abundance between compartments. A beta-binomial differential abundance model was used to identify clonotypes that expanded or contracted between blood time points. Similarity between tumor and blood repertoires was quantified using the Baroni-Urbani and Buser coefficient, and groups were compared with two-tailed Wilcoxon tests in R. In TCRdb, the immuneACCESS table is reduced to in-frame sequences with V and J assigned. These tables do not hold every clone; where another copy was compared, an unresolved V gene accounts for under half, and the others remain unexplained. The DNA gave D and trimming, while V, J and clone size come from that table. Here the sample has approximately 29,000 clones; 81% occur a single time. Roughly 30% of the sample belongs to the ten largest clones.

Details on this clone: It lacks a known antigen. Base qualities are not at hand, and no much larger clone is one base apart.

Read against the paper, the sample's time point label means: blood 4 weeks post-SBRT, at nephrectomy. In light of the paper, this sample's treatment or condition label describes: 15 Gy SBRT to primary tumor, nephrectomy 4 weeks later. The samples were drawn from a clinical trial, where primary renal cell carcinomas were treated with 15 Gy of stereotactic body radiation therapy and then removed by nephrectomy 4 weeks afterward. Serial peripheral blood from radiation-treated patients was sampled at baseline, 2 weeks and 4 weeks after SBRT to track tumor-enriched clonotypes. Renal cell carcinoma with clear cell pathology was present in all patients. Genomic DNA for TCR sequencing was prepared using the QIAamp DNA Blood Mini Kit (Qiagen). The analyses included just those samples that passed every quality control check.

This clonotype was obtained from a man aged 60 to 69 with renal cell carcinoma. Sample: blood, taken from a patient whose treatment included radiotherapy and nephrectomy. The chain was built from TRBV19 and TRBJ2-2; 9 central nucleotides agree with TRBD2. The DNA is TGTGCCAGTAGTCAACTGTATAGCGGGAGTTTAAACACCGGGGAGCTGTTTTTT. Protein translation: CASSQLYSGSLNTGELFF.